This T cell receptor (beta chain) came from a study of blood T cell repertoires in COVID-19. V gave up 8 bases and J gave up 0 bases, with 11 bases separating them. The CDR3 runs 14 residues. Per germline, CDR1 SNHLY and CDR2 FYNNEI. Libraries were prepared by immunoSEQ multiplex PCR; TCRdb keeps only in-frame clonotypes and omits some of them. The table shows about 110,000 clones, with 84% occurring only once. Sample: peripheral blood. The genes are TRBV2 and TRBJ2-1; a weak D match, TRBD1 (5 bases). The source is a human donor in a cohort sampled during active COVID-19. CDR3 in DNA: TGTGCCAGCCAACAGGTGAGCTCCTACAATGAGCAGTTCTTC. It encodes CASQQVSSYNEQFF.